Listed below are T cell receptor beta chains from one sample, sequenced in a study of beta chain features in type 1 diabetes. Repertoires were generated with immunoSEQ multiplex PCR, while TCRdb's copy carries only in-frame clones and drops some. The table has fewer than 900,000 clones, roughly 17% seen once. The sample comprised naive CD4+ T cells from blood. The receptor source for this set is a woman between 18 and 29 years old in good health. The CDR3 runs from the conserved cysteine through the conserved F or W. A D gene is named only where the DNA matches it firmly. Expanded clones get a size class; other rows say once, few or many, or leave the size out.

abundance: few; v_gene: TRBV13; len: 16; j_gene: TRBJ2-5; d_gene: TRBD1; CDR3aa: CASSFYRQGVRETQYF; CDR3nt: TGTGCCAGCAGCTTCTATCGACAGGGGGTGCGAGAGACCCAGTACTTC
abundance: few; v_gene: TRBV10-3; len: 17; j_gene: TRBJ2-3; d_gene: TRBD2; CDR3aa: CAISRASGRTSTDTQYF; CDR3nt: TGTGCCATCAGTCGGGCTAGCGGGAGGACTAGCACAGATACGCAGTATTTT
abundance: -; v_gene: TRBV7-9; len: 18; j_gene: TRBJ2-2; d_gene: -; CDR3aa: CASSLALGERANTGELFF; CDR3nt: TGTGCCAGCAGCTTAGCACTTGGAGAGAGAGCGAACACCGGGGAGCTGTTTTTT
abundance: -; v_gene: TRBV7-2; len: 15; j_gene: TRBJ1-5; d_gene: -; CDR3aa: CASSATRDGNQPQHF; CDR3nt: TGTGCCAGCAGCGCCACGCGCGATGGCAATCAGCCCCAGCATTTT
abundance: few; v_gene: TRBV5-1; len: 13; j_gene: TRBJ2-5; d_gene: TRBD1; CDR3aa: CASSGTVQETQYF; CDR3nt: TGCGCCAGCAGCGGGACAGTCCAAGAGACCCAGTACTTC
abundance: few; v_gene: TRBV19; len: 14; j_gene: TRBJ1-1; d_gene: -; CDR3aa: CASSVRGSSTAAFF; CDR3nt: TGTGCCAGTAGTGTGCGGGGCAGTAGCACTGCAGCTTTCTTT
abundance: few; v_gene: TRBV2; len: 14; j_gene: TRBJ1-4; d_gene: -; CDR3aa: CASRETGSNEKLFF; CDR3nt: TGTGCCAGCAGGGAAACAGGGTCTAATGAAAAACTGTTTTTT
abundance: -; v_gene: TRBV4-1; len: 16; j_gene: TRBJ2-1; d_gene: TRBD2; CDR3aa: CASSQIAGSSYNEQFF; CDR3nt: TGCGCCAGCAGCCAGATAGCGGGGAGCTCCTACAATGAGCAGTTCTTC
abundance: -; v_gene: TRBV10-3; len: 17; j_gene: TRBJ1-4; d_gene: -; CDR3aa: CAISESVGRGVGEKLFF; CDR3nt: TGTGCCATCAGTGAGTCGGTGGGAAGGGGAGTTGGTGAAAAACTGTTTTTT
abundance: -; v_gene: TRBV7-9; len: 16; j_gene: TRBJ2-4; d_gene: -; CDR3aa: CASSLWGSGTKNIQYF; CDR3nt: TGTGCCAGCAGCTTATGGGGGTCGGGGACCAAAAACATTCAGTACTTC
abundance: few; v_gene: TRBV7-2; len: 14; j_gene: TRBJ2-7; d_gene: -; CDR3aa: CASSRNPSSYEQYF; CDR3nt: TGTGCCAGCAGTCGAAATCCCTCCAGCTACGAGCAGTACTTC
abundance: few; v_gene: TRBV6-6; len: 16; j_gene: TRBJ2-7; d_gene: -; CDR3aa: CASSRGTFGTASEQYF; CDR3nt: TGTGCCAGCAGCCGAGGCACGTTCGGGACGGCCAGCGAGCAGTACTTC
abundance: few; v_gene: TRBV29-1; len: 14; j_gene: TRBJ2-7; d_gene: -; CDR3aa: CSVERDSPIYEQYF; CDR3nt: TGCAGCGTTGAGCGGGACAGCCCCATTTACGAGCAGTACTTC
abundance: -; v_gene: TRBV7-9; len: 14; j_gene: TRBJ2-5; d_gene: TRBD2; CDR3aa: CASSLTSGQETQYF; CDR3nt: TGTGCCAGCAGCTTGACTAGCGGCCAAGAGACCCAGTACTTC
abundance: few; v_gene: TRBV5-1; len: 15; j_gene: TRBJ2-5; d_gene: -; CDR3aa: CASSLTSRDLETQYF; CDR3nt: TGCGCCAGCAGCCTAACTAGCCGTGACTTGGAGACCCAGTACTTC
abundance: -; v_gene: TRBV29-1; len: 14; j_gene: TRBJ2-1; d_gene: -; CDR3aa: CSAVTGTHGNEQFF; CDR3nt: TGCAGCGCAGTTACCGGGACCCATGGCAATGAGCAGTTCTTC
abundance: few; v_gene: TRBV28; len: 15; j_gene: TRBJ2-7; d_gene: TRBD1; CDR3aa: CASSSAGTGKNEQYF; CDR3nt: TGTGCCAGCAGTTCAGCCGGGACAGGCAAAAACGAGCAGTACTTC
abundance: few; v_gene: TRBV28; len: 11; j_gene: TRBJ1-5; d_gene: -; CDR3aa: CASSFSKPQHF; CDR3nt: TGTGCCAGCAGTTTCTCTAAGCCCCAGCATTTT
abundance: few; v_gene: TRBV4-2; len: 15; j_gene: TRBJ2-7; d_gene: -; CDR3aa: CASSQGPLTAYEQYF; CDR3nt: TGTGCCAGCAGCCAAGGGCCATTGACTGCCTACGAGCAGTACTTC
abundance: -; v_gene: TRBV10-3; len: 14; j_gene: TRBJ2-7; d_gene: -; CDR3aa: CAISEIEPRYEQYF; CDR3nt: TGTGCCATCAGTGAGATCGAACCCCGTTACGAGCAGTACTTC
abundance: -; v_gene: TRBV18; len: 14; j_gene: TRBJ2-1; d_gene: -; CDR3aa: CASSPRRGENEQFF; CDR3nt: TGTGCCAGCTCACCGCGACGGGGCGAGAATGAGCAGTTCTTC
abundance: once; v_gene: TRBV7-2; len: 14; j_gene: TRBJ1-1; d_gene: -; CDR3aa: CASSLGVQNTEAFF; CDR3nt: TGTGCCAGCAGCTTAGGCGTCCAGAACACTGAAGCTTTCTTT
abundance: -; v_gene: TRBV5-1; len: 16; j_gene: TRBJ2-3; d_gene: TRBD2; CDR3aa: CASSLGGTSGTDTQYF; CDR3nt: TGCGCCAGCAGCTTGGGCGGGACTAGCGGGACAGATACGCAGTATTTT
abundance: -; v_gene: TRBV27; len: 13; j_gene: TRBJ2-7; d_gene: TRBD1; CDR3aa: CASRRQGAGEQYF; CDR3nt: TGTGCCAGCAGGCGACAGGGGGCAGGCGAGCAGTACTTC
abundance: -; v_gene: TRBV7-6; len: 16; j_gene: TRBJ2-1; d_gene: TRBD2; CDR3aa: CASSPRAGGPVNEQFF; CDR3nt: TGTGCCAGCAGCCCCCGAGCGGGAGGGCCGGTCAATGAGCAGTTCTTC
abundance: -; v_gene: TRBV2; len: 15; j_gene: TRBJ2-7; d_gene: -; CDR3aa: CASSDEGRMGYEQYF; CDR3nt: TGTGCCAGCAGTGACGAGGGACGCATGGGATACGAGCAGTACTTC
abundance: -; v_gene: TRBV28; len: 15; j_gene: TRBJ2-1; d_gene: TRBD2; CDR3aa: CAGGKGTSGDNEQFF; CDR3nt: TGTGCCGGCGGTAAAGGGACTAGCGGTGACAATGAGCAGTTCTTC
abundance: -; v_gene: TRBV4-1; len: 19; j_gene: TRBJ1-4; d_gene: TRBD1; CDR3aa: CASSQHATGTGRRDEKLFF; CDR3nt: TGCGCCAGCAGCCAACATGCGACCGGGACAGGGAGGAGAGATGAAAAACTGTTTTTT
abundance: -; v_gene: TRBV5-1; len: 13; j_gene: TRBJ2-5; d_gene: -; CDR3aa: CASSFRFEETQYF; CDR3nt: TGCGCCAGCAGCTTCCGGTTCGAGGAGACCCAGTACTTC
abundance: -; v_gene: TRBV6-6; len: 15; j_gene: TRBJ1-2; d_gene: TRBD1; CDR3aa: CASSYGNRDSHGYTF; CDR3nt: TGTGCCAGCAGTTACGGAAACCGGGACAGCCATGGCTACACCTTC
abundance: few; v_gene: TRBV2; len: 12; j_gene: TRBJ1-1; d_gene: -; CDR3aa: CASSDRNTEAFF; CDR3nt: TGTGCCAGCAGTGATAGGAACACTGAAGCTTTCTTT
abundance: few; v_gene: TRBV5-1; len: 13; j_gene: TRBJ2-1; d_gene: -; CDR3aa: CASSLRRGDEQFF; CDR3nt: TGCGCCAGCAGCTTGAGACGGGGAGATGAGCAGTTCTTC
abundance: -; v_gene: TRBV7-2; len: 13; j_gene: TRBJ2-7; d_gene: -; CDR3aa: CASSPRGTYEQYF; CDR3nt: TGTGCCAGCAGCCCCCGGGGGACCTACGAGCAGTACTTC
abundance: few; v_gene: TRBV28; len: 14; j_gene: TRBJ1-2; d_gene: TRBD1; CDR3aa: CASSTTGGGYGYTF; CDR3nt: TGTGCCAGCAGTACAACAGGGGGCGGCTATGGCTACACCTTC
abundance: -; v_gene: TRBV20-1; len: 11; j_gene: TRBJ2-3; d_gene: -; CDR3aa: CSGRLTDTQYF; CDR3nt: TGCAGTGGGCGACTAACAGATACGCAGTATTTT
abundance: few; v_gene: TRBV6-6; len: 14; j_gene: TRBJ2-3; d_gene: TRBD1; CDR3aa: CASSYQGVTDTQYF; CDR3nt: TGTGCCAGCAGTTACCAGGGGGTCACAGATACGCAGTATTTT
abundance: -; v_gene: TRBV7-8; len: 14; j_gene: TRBJ1-2; d_gene: -; CDR3aa: CASSLGSVDYGYTF; CDR3nt: TGTGCCAGCAGCTTAGGGTCAGTTGACTATGGCTACACCTTC
abundance: few; v_gene: TRBV19; len: 14; j_gene: TRBJ1-1; d_gene: -; CDR3aa: CASSIGAAKAEAFF; CDR3nt: TGTGCCAGTAGTATAGGTGCCGCTAAGGCTGAAGCTTTCTTT
abundance: -; v_gene: TRBV14; len: 15; j_gene: TRBJ2-3; d_gene: -; CDR3aa: CASSQDSSIRDTQYF; CDR3nt: TGTGCCAGCAGCCAAGATAGCTCGATACGAGATACGCAGTATTTT
abundance: few; v_gene: TRBV4-3; len: 16; j_gene: TRBJ2-7; d_gene: TRBD2; CDR3aa: CASSQDSGGTSYEQYF; CDR3nt: TGCGCCAGCAGCCAAGATTCGGGGGGTACGTCCTACGAGCAGTACTTC
abundance: -; v_gene: TRBV21-1; len: 16; j_gene: TRBJ2-7; d_gene: -; CDR3aa: CASSKFLGLAGGARYF; CDR3nt: TGTGCCAGCAGCAAATTTCTAGGACTAGCGGGAGGTGCGCGGTACTTC
abundance: -; v_gene: TRBV2; len: 15; j_gene: TRBJ1-1; d_gene: -; CDR3aa: CASQEAAYPLAEAFF; CDR3nt: TGTGCCAGCCAAGAGGCAGCCTACCCACTAGCGGAAGCTTTCTTT
abundance: -; v_gene: TRBV5-6; len: 13; j_gene: TRBJ1-2; d_gene: -; CDR3aa: CASSGAGLYGYTF; CDR3nt: TGTGCCAGCAGCGGTGCGGGCCTCTATGGCTACACCTTC
abundance: -; v_gene: TRBV7-9; len: 12; j_gene: TRBJ2-1; d_gene: -; CDR3aa: CASSRQGTEQFF; CDR3nt: TGTGCCAGCAGCCGCCAAGGGACTGAGCAGTTCTTC
abundance: few; v_gene: TRBV28; len: 12; j_gene: TRBJ1-1; d_gene: -; CDR3aa: CASSSAGAEAFF; CDR3nt: TGTGCCAGCAGTTCGGCGGGGGCTGAAGCTTTCTTT
abundance: -; v_gene: TRBV2; len: 14; j_gene: TRBJ2-3; d_gene: -; CDR3aa: CASPLATSTDTQYF; CDR3nt: TGTGCCAGCCCCCTAGCGACCAGCACAGATACGCAGTATTTT
abundance: -; v_gene: TRBV4-1; len: 16; j_gene: TRBJ1-3; d_gene: -; CDR3aa: CASSQAFPKDRNTIYF; CDR3nt: TGCGCCAGCAGCCAAGCTTTCCCCAAAGATCGAAACACCATATATTTT
abundance: -; v_gene: TRBV4-2; len: 14; j_gene: TRBJ1-5; d_gene: TRBD1; CDR3aa: CASSPGTGRQPQHF; CDR3nt: TGTGCCAGCAGCCCCGGGACAGGGAGACAGCCCCAGCATTTT
abundance: -; v_gene: TRBV18; len: 16; j_gene: TRBJ2-2; d_gene: -; CDR3aa: CASSPPPGGGTGELFF; CDR3nt: TGTGCCAGCTCACCACCCCCCGGTGGGGGAACCGGGGAGCTGTTTTTT
abundance: -; v_gene: TRBV28; len: 14; j_gene: TRBJ1-3; d_gene: TRBD1; CDR3aa: CASIGTGSGNTIYF; CDR3nt: TGTGCCAGCATCGGGACAGGTTCTGGAAACACCATATATTTT
abundance: -; v_gene: TRBV9; len: 13; j_gene: TRBJ2-3; d_gene: -; CDR3aa: CASSPYLPDTQYF; CDR3nt: TGTGCCAGCAGCCCGTATCTTCCAGATACGCAGTATTTT
abundance: few; v_gene: TRBV18; len: 18; j_gene: TRBJ2-2; d_gene: TRBD1; CDR3aa: CASSPRPGTGANTGELFF; CDR3nt: TGTGCCAGCTCACCACGTCCCGGGACAGGGGCGAACACCGGGGAGCTGTTTTTT
abundance: few; v_gene: TRBV6-6; len: 14; j_gene: TRBJ2-7; d_gene: -; CDR3aa: CASSYEVRTYEQYF; CDR3nt: TGTGCCAGCAGTTACGAGGTCAGAACCTACGAGCAGTACTTC
abundance: few; v_gene: TRBV5-6; len: 13; j_gene: TRBJ1-5; d_gene: -; CDR3aa: CASSLGRNQPQHF; CDR3nt: TGTGCCAGCAGCTTGGGCCGTAATCAGCCCCAGCATTTT
abundance: -; v_gene: TRBV11-2; len: 15; j_gene: TRBJ2-1; d_gene: TRBD2; CDR3aa: CASSPTSGRVSEQFF; CDR3nt: TGTGCCAGCAGCCCCACTAGCGGGAGAGTTAGTGAGCAGTTCTTC
abundance: few; v_gene: TRBV7-3; len: 14; j_gene: TRBJ2-3; d_gene: -; CDR3aa: CASSLRRSTDTQYF; CDR3nt: TGTGCCAGCAGCTTAAGGAGAAGCACAGATACGCAGTATTTT
abundance: few; v_gene: TRBV11-2; len: 13; j_gene: TRBJ1-2; d_gene: TRBD1; CDR3aa: CASSSSDRRGYTF; CDR3nt: TGTGCCAGCAGCTCCTCGGACAGGCGAGGCTACACCTTC
abundance: few; v_gene: TRBV29-1; len: 13; j_gene: TRBJ1-1; d_gene: TRBD1; CDR3aa: CSVAGQLNTEAFF; CDR3nt: TGCAGCGTCGCGGGACAGCTGAACACTGAAGCTTTCTTT
abundance: many; v_gene: TRBV7-2; len: 13; j_gene: TRBJ1-5; d_gene: -; CDR3aa: CASSLRLNQPQHF; CDR3nt: TGTGCCAGCAGCTTAAGGCTTAATCAGCCCCAGCATTTT